A selection of T cell receptor beta chains follows, all from one sample in a study of T cell repertoires in ileal Crohn's disease. Clones were read by immunoSEQ multiplex PCR, and TCRdb kept only the in-frame ones, dropping some. Seen here are some 9,200 clones, approximately 79% observed once, and the top ten hold around 17%. Sequencing was carried out using ileal tissue. The receptor set was obtained from an adult with Crohn's disease. CDR3s include the opening cysteine and the closing phenylalanine or tryptophan. The order of the fields is clone size, J gene, V gene, D gene, CDR3 protein, CDR3 DNA. The D gene is left open where the match is weak. The listing skips clone size in some rows; elsewhere it reads once, few, many or a size class.

clone_size: NA
j_call: TRBJ2-7
v_call: TRBV7-2
d_call: TRBD2
cdr3_aa: CASSLYGLAASYEQYF
cdr3_nt: TGTGCCAGCAGCTTATATGGGCTAGCGGCATCCTACGAGCAGTACTTC

clone_size: NA
j_call: TRBJ2-1
v_call: TRBV6-4
d_call: NA
cdr3_aa: CASSVGWGEGNEQFF
cdr3_nt: TGTGCCAGCAGTGTAGGATGGGGAGAGGGAAATGAGCAGTTCTTC

clone_size: NA
j_call: TRBJ1-2
v_call: TRBV18
d_call: NA
cdr3_aa: CASSPPQILYGYTF
cdr3_nt: TGTGCCAGCTCACCACCACAGATTCTCTATGGCTACACCTTC

clone_size: once
j_call: TRBJ2-7
v_call: TRBV28
d_call: NA
cdr3_aa: CASSYYGLTLYEQYF
cdr3_nt: TGTGCCAGCAGTTACTACGGACTAACCCTCTACGAGCAGTACTTC

clone_size: NA
j_call: TRBJ1-1
v_call: TRBV6-5
d_call: NA
cdr3_aa: CASSLGQTEAFF
cdr3_nt: TGTGCCAGCAGCCTTGGCCAGACTGAAGCTTTCTTT

clone_size: medium-sized
j_call: TRBJ2-7
v_call: TRBV18
d_call: NA
cdr3_aa: CASSPLGDEQYF
cdr3_nt: TGTGCCAGCTCACCACTGGGCGACGAGCAGTACTTC

clone_size: NA
j_call: TRBJ2-7
v_call: TRBV15
d_call: TRBD2
cdr3_aa: CATSLRTSGSYEQYF
cdr3_nt: TGTGCCACCAGCCTCCGGACTAGCGGGAGTTACGAGCAGTACTTC

clone_size: NA
j_call: TRBJ2-3
v_call: TRBV10-3
d_call: TRBD1
cdr3_aa: CAISPRTGGLGSTDTQYF
cdr3_nt: TGTGCCATCAGTCCCAGAACAGGGGGCTTGGGTAGCACAGATACGCAGTATTTT

clone_size: large
j_call: TRBJ1-5
v_call: TRBV5-5
d_call: NA
cdr3_aa: CASSLVMAENQPQHF
cdr3_nt: TGTGCCAGCAGCTTGGTAATGGCAGAAAATCAGCCCCAGCATTTT

clone_size: NA
j_call: TRBJ1-1
v_call: TRBV30
d_call: NA
cdr3_aa: CAWSVTVNTEAFF
cdr3_nt: TGTGCCTGGAGTGTGACAGTAAACACTGAAGCTTTCTTT

clone_size: NA
j_call: TRBJ2-1
v_call: TRBV9
d_call: TRBD1
cdr3_aa: CASSPETGRRNEQFF
cdr3_nt: TGTGCCAGCAGCCCCGAGACAGGGCGACGGAATGAGCAGTTCTTC

clone_size: NA
j_call: TRBJ2-3
v_call: TRBV6-1
d_call: TRBD1
cdr3_aa: CASSEGQGADTQYF
cdr3_nt: TGTGCCAGCAGTGAAGGACAGGGGGCAGATACGCAGTATTTT

clone_size: NA
j_call: TRBJ1-2
v_call: TRBV15
d_call: NA
cdr3_aa: CATSDEQFHSYGYTF
cdr3_nt: TGTGCCACCAGCGACGAACAGTTTCATTCCTATGGCTACACCTTC

clone_size: few
j_call: TRBJ1-5
v_call: TRBV10-3
d_call: TRBD1
cdr3_aa: CAIGRRDRGQPQHF
cdr3_nt: TGTGCCATCGGGCGCCGGGACAGGGGTCAGCCCCAGCATTTT

clone_size: NA
j_call: TRBJ2-3
v_call: TRBV9
d_call: NA
cdr3_aa: CASSRGNTDTQYF
cdr3_nt: TGTGCCAGCAGCCGAGGGAACACAGATACGCAGTATTTT

clone_size: NA
j_call: TRBJ1-5
v_call: TRBV4-3
d_call: NA
cdr3_aa: CASSPWGGNQPQHF
cdr3_nt: TGCGCCAGCAGCCCCTGGGGAGGCAATCAGCCCCAGCATTTT

clone_size: NA
j_call: TRBJ1-5
v_call: TRBV7-2
d_call: TRBD1
cdr3_aa: CASSPWTGGNQPQHF
cdr3_nt: TGTGCCAGCAGCCCGTGGACAGGCGGAAATCAGCCCCAGCATTTT

clone_size: NA
j_call: TRBJ2-5
v_call: TRBV18
d_call: NA
cdr3_aa: CASSPRDTKETQYF
cdr3_nt: TGTGCCAGCTCACCTCGGGACACAAAAGAGACCCAGTACTTC

clone_size: NA
j_call: TRBJ1-1
v_call: TRBV29-1
d_call: TRBD1
cdr3_aa: CSVEVVNRGAFF
cdr3_nt: TGCAGCGTTGAAGTGGTGAACAGGGGAGCTTTCTTT

clone_size: NA
j_call: TRBJ2-5
v_call: TRBV7-6
d_call: NA
cdr3_aa: CASSPNQGQTQYF
cdr3_nt: TGTGCCAGCAGCCCTAATCAGGGCCAGACCCAGTACTTC

clone_size: NA
j_call: TRBJ2-7
v_call: TRBV5-1
d_call: TRBD2
cdr3_aa: CASSSDLGGSYEQYF
cdr3_nt: TGCGCCAGCAGCTCGGATCTCGGGGGGAGCTACGAGCAGTACTTC

clone_size: NA
j_call: TRBJ1-2
v_call: TRBV6-5
d_call: NA
cdr3_aa: CASSLAGGGYTF
cdr3_nt: TGTGCCAGCAGTTTGGCGGGGGGGGGCTACACCTTC

clone_size: NA
j_call: TRBJ2-4
v_call: TRBV6-1
d_call: TRBD2
cdr3_aa: CASRQREGGYIQYF
cdr3_nt: TGTGCCAGCAGGCAGCGGGAGGGAGGATACATTCAGTACTTC

clone_size: NA
j_call: TRBJ1-2
v_call: TRBV18
d_call: NA
cdr3_aa: CASSRREGDGYTF
cdr3_nt: TGTGCCAGCTCACGCAGGGAGGGGGATGGCTACACCTTC

clone_size: NA
j_call: TRBJ2-1
v_call: TRBV7-6
d_call: TRBD1
cdr3_aa: CASSTLEPGTGYYNEQFF
cdr3_nt: TGTGCCAGCAGCACTCTGGAGCCCGGGACAGGGTACTACAATGAGCAGTTCTTC

clone_size: few
j_call: TRBJ1-2
v_call: TRBV29-1
d_call: TRBD1
cdr3_aa: CSAEGGQSDYGYTF
cdr3_nt: TGCAGCGCTGAGGGGGGACAGTCAGACTATGGCTACACCTTC

clone_size: NA
j_call: TRBJ2-5
v_call: TRBV11-3
d_call: TRBD2
cdr3_aa: CASSSGPAGEETQYF
cdr3_nt: TGTGCCAGCAGTTCGGGGCCAGCGGGAGAGGAGACCCAGTACTTC

clone_size: NA
j_call: TRBJ2-1
v_call: TRBV30
d_call: NA
cdr3_aa: CAWRGPERNEQFF
cdr3_nt: TGTGCCTGGAGGGGCCCAGAGAGAAATGAGCAGTTCTTC

clone_size: few
j_call: TRBJ2-1
v_call: TRBV11-2
d_call: TRBD2
cdr3_aa: CASSVTGTSGIRWFF
cdr3_nt: TGTGCCAGCAGCGTTACCGGGACTAGCGGGATCCGATGGTTCTTC

clone_size: NA
j_call: TRBJ1-6
v_call: TRBV7-8
d_call: NA
cdr3_aa: CASSLVNSPLHF
cdr3_nt: TGTGCCAGCAGCTTAGTAAATTCACCCCTCCACTTT

clone_size: NA
j_call: TRBJ2-3
v_call: TRBV7-2
d_call: TRBD1
cdr3_aa: CASSPRQGAGADTQYF
cdr3_nt: TGTGCCAGCAGCCCTAGACAGGGGGCAGGCGCAGATACGCAGTATTTT

clone_size: NA
j_call: TRBJ2-7
v_call: TRBV6-6
d_call: TRBD2
cdr3_aa: CAVGRGQGEQYF
cdr3_nt: TGTGCCGTGGGGAGGGGCCAGGGCGAGCAGTACTTC

clone_size: few
j_call: TRBJ2-7
v_call: TRBV6-1
d_call: TRBD1
cdr3_aa: CASSEVIGQGADEQYF
cdr3_nt: TGTGCCAGCAGTGAGGTAATCGGGCAGGGGGCTGACGAGCAGTACTTC

clone_size: NA
j_call: TRBJ2-6
v_call: TRBV5-4
d_call: TRBD1
cdr3_aa: CASSLDRGLSGANVLTF
cdr3_nt: TGTGCCAGCAGCTTGGACAGGGGCCTCTCTGGGGCCAACGTCCTGACTTTC

clone_size: NA
j_call: TRBJ2-5
v_call: TRBV2
d_call: TRBD2
cdr3_aa: CASSAASGGLYQETQYF
cdr3_nt: TGTGCCAGCAGTGCGGCTAGCGGGGGCCTGTACCAAGAGACCCAGTACTTC

clone_size: NA
j_call: TRBJ1-6
v_call: TRBV6-5
d_call: NA
cdr3_aa: CASSYAGQQISPLHF
cdr3_nt: TGTGCCAGCAGTTACGCGGGGCAACAAATCTCACCCCTCCACTTT

clone_size: NA
j_call: TRBJ1-3
v_call: TRBV10-3
d_call: TRBD1
cdr3_aa: CAISEPRDRGADTIYF
cdr3_nt: TGTGCCATCAGTGAACCTCGGGACAGGGGAGCGGACACCATATATTTT

clone_size: NA
j_call: TRBJ2-1
v_call: TRBV11-2
d_call: TRBD2
cdr3_aa: CASSTQPGLAGLNEQFF
cdr3_nt: TGTGCCAGCAGCACGCAACCGGGACTAGCAGGCCTCAATGAGCAGTTCTTC

clone_size: few
j_call: TRBJ2-6
v_call: TRBV19
d_call: NA
cdr3_aa: CASSSGSGANVLTF
cdr3_nt: TGTGCCAGTAGTTCGGGTAGCGGGGCCAACGTCCTGACTTTC

clone_size: NA
j_call: TRBJ2-5
v_call: TRBV18
d_call: NA
cdr3_aa: CASSATAYQETQYF
cdr3_nt: TGTGCCAGCTCGGCGACAGCGTACCAAGAGACCCAGTACTTC

clone_size: NA
j_call: TRBJ1-6
v_call: TRBV2
d_call: NA
cdr3_aa: CASRIGTVRANNSPLHF
cdr3_nt: TGTGCCAGCAGGATAGGGACTGTGCGGGCTAATAATTCACCCCTCCACTTT

clone_size: few
j_call: TRBJ1-6
v_call: TRBV7-6
d_call: NA
cdr3_aa: CASSLALGNSPLHF
cdr3_nt: TGTGCCAGCAGCTTAGCGCTCGGGAATTCACCCCTCCACTTT

clone_size: NA
j_call: TRBJ2-7
v_call: TRBV28
d_call: NA
cdr3_aa: CASSARGAAYEQYF
cdr3_nt: TGTGCCAGCAGTGCCAGGGGGGCGGCCTACGAGCAGTACTTC

clone_size: NA
j_call: TRBJ2-7
v_call: TRBV6-5
d_call: NA
cdr3_aa: CASSYRPSFSEQYF
cdr3_nt: TGTGCCAGCAGTTACCGCCCTAGTTTTAGTGAGCAGTACTTC

clone_size: NA
j_call: TRBJ2-7
v_call: TRBV27
d_call: NA
cdr3_aa: CASRLGATRHEQYF
cdr3_nt: TGTGCCAGCCGTCTTGGAGCCACCCGGCACGAGCAGTACTTC

clone_size: NA
j_call: TRBJ1-1
v_call: TRBV11-2
d_call: TRBD1
cdr3_aa: CASSLRNPGTGAEAFF
cdr3_nt: TGTGCCAGCAGCCTAAGAAACCCCGGGACAGGGGCTGAAGCTTTCTTT

clone_size: NA
j_call: TRBJ2-5
v_call: TRBV27
d_call: TRBD1
cdr3_aa: CASSATGVEETQYF
cdr3_nt: TGTGCCAGCAGTGCGACAGGGGTTGAAGAGACCCAGTACTTC

clone_size: NA
j_call: TRBJ1-5
v_call: TRBV12-2
d_call: NA
cdr3_aa: CASRYRGINQPQHF
cdr3_nt: TGTGCAAGTCGCTACAGGGGTATCAATCAGCCCCAGCATTTT